This T cell receptor beta chain comes out of a study of OX40 agonist ivuxolimab in advanced cancers. As for the study more broadly: The costimulatory receptor OX40 (CD134) was targeted by ivuxolimab, a fully human IgG2 agonistic monoclonal antibody. Intravenous ivuxolimab was administered to patients every 2 weeks at six dose levels: 0.01, 0.1, 0.3, 1.5, 3 and 10 mg/kg. Among the roughly 50 dose-escalation patients, 19 had hepatocellular carcinoma, about 15 melanoma, 9 renal cell carcinoma and 9 head and neck cancer. A male proportion of 82.7% and a mean age of about 60 years, ranging from about 23 to 90, were recorded for the dose-escalation cohort. Prior anti-PD-1, anti-PD-L1 or anti-CTLA-4 therapy was permitted, and 40% of dose-escalation patients had received checkpoint inhibitors. Three dose-escalation patients achieved partial responses, one with hepatocellular carcinoma and two with cutaneous melanoma. The point of sequencing TCRbeta in the periphery was to test whether ivuxolimab changed TCR sequence diversity and drove clonal T-cell expansion. The monotherapy dose-escalation portion (N ≈ 50 patients) of the phase I ivuxolimab trial is reported in the paper.

The trial excluded patients who had a history of autoimmune disease or were on systemic immunosuppression. In every dose cohort, peripheral blood was drawn for TCR sequencing at baseline, cycle 4 day 1, and cycle 7 day 1. The samples were drawn from a first-in-human, open-label, multicenter phase I dose-escalation trial of ivuxolimab. Adults with locally advanced or metastatic melanoma, renal cell, hepatocellular, or head and neck squamous cell carcinoma were enrolled in the trial. Before TCR sequencing, CD4+ T cells and CD8+ T cells from peripheral blood were sorted into separate populations. Genomic DNA was isolated from the sorted cells so that the TCRbeta CDR3 region could be sequenced. The immunoSEQ Assay was used for sequencing of TCRbeta CDR3 regions. The clones in this table, taken by TCRdb from immuneACCESS, are in-frame only. Not every clone is retained; where verified, under half of the shortfall comes from an unresolved V gene, and the cause of the rest is unknown. The table for this sample lists tens of thousands of clones; around 85% of them were counted only once. The top ten clones comprise about a fifth of the sample.

Looking up the germline V gene yields CDR1 ENHRY and CDR2 SYGVKD. The CDR3 covers 14 residues, taking in both the cysteine and the phenylalanine. The retained sequence is limited to the CDR3, 42 bases, with the frame set at the first base. V and J are trimmed by 7 bases and 6 bases, and the gene matches miss 11 bases of the junction. The investigation overall reported the following: Antigen specificity was not determined for the clonally expanded peripheral T cells. On average, CD8+ T cells showed more expanded clones than CD4+ T cells after ivuxolimab. Clonal expansion of both CD4+ and CD8+ blood T cells was observed from baseline to week 6 at doses 0.1 to 3.0 mg/kg. In the 0.1-3.0 mg/kg groups, partial responders were among the patients with the lowest normalized peripheral clonal expansion, particularly in CD8+ T cells. Low levels of normalized T-cell clonal expansion were also seen in some patients who did not respond.

This clone showed up just once. The antigen it recognizes is unknown. No much larger clone is present one base from it, and per-base qualities are unavailable. The chain uses TRBV10-3 and TRBJ1-1; 7 central nucleotides agree with TRBD1. Sequences were derived from CD4+ or CD8+ T cells sorted from blood, sampled in a trial of the OX40 agonist ivuxolimab. The sequence came from an adult with an advanced solid tumor such as melanoma, head and neck, liver or kidney cancer. CDR3 loop: CAIKTGLNIPEAFF. Read as DNA, the sequence is TGTGCCATCAAGACAGGGCTGAACATCCCTGAAGCTTTCTTT.